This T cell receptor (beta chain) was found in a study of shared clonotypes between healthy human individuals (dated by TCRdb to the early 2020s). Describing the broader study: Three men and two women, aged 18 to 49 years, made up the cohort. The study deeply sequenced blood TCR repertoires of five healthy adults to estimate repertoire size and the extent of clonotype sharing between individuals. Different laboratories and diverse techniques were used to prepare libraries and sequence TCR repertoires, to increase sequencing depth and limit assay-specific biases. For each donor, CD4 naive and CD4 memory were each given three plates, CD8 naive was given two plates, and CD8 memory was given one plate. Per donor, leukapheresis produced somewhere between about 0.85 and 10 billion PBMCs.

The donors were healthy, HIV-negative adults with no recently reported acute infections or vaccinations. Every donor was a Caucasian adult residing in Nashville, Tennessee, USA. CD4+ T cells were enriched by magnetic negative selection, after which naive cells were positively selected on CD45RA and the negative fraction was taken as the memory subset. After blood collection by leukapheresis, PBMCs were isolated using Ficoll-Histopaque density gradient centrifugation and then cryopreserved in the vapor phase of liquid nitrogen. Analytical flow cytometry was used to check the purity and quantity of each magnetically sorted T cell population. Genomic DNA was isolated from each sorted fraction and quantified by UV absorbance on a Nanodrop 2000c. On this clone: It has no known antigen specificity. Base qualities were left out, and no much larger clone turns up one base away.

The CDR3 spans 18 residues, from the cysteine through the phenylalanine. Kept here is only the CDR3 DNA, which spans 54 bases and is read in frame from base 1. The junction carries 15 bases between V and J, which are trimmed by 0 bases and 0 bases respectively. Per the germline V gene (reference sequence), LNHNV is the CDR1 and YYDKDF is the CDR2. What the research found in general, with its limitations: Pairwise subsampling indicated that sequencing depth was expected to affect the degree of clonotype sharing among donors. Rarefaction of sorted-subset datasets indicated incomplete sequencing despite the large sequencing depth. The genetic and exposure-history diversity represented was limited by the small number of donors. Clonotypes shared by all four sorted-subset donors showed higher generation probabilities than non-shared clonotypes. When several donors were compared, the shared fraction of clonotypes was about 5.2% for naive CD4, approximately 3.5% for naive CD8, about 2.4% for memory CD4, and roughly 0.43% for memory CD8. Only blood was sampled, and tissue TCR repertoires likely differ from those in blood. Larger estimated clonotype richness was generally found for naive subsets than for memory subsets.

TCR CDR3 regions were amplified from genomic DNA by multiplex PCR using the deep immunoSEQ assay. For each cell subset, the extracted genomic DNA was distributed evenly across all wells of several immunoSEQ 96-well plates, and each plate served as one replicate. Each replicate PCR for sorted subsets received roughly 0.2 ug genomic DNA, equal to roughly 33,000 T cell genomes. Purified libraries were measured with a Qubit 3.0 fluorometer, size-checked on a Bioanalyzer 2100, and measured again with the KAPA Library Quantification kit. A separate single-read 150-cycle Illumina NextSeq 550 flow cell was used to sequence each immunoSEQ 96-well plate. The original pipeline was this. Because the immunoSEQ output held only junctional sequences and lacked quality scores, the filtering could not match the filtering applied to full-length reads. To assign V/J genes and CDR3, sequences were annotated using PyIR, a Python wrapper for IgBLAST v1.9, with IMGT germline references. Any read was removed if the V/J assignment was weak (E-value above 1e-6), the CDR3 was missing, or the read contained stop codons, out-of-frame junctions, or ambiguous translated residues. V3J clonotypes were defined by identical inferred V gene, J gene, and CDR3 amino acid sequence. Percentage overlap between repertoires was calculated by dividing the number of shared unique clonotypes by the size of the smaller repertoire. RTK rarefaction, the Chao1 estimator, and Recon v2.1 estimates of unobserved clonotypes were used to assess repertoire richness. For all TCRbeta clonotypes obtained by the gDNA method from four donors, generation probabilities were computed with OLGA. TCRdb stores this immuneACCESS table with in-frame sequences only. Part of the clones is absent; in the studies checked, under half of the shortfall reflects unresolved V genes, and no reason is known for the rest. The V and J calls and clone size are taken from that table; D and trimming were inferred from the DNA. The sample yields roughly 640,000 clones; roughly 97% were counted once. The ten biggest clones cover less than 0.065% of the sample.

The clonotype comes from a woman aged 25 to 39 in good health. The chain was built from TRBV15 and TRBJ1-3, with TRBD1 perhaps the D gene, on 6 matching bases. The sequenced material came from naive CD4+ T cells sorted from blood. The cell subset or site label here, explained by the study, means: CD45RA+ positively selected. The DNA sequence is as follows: TGTGCCACCAGCAGAGATTGGACAGTCCCTGGCTCTGGAAACACCATATATTTT. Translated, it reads CATSRDWTVPGSGNTIYF. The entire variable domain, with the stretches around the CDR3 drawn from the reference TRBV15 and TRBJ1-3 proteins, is DAMVIQNPRYQVTQFGKPVTLSCSQTLNHNVMYWYQQKSSQAPKLLFHYYDKDFNNEADTPDNFQSRRPNTSFCFLDIRSPGLGDTAMYLCATSRDWTVPGSGNTIYFGEGSWLTVV.